This passage covers 25 T cell receptor beta chains from one sample sequenced in a study of shared clonotypes between healthy human individuals. Assay used: immunoSEQ multiplex PCR; TCRdb lists only in-frame clones, some missing. The repertoire includes about 480,000 clones, around 74% of them detected once, and 10% to 15% sits in the top ten. Material for sequencing was PBMCs. The receptors originated from a woman aged 40 to 55 in good health. Some clones in this sample may be carry-over from other donors' samples.

The chain carries TRBV5-1 and TRBJ1-2, with 10 nucleotides matching TRBD1. With V trimmed by 5 bases and J by 2 bases, 9 bases remained unmatched. The CDR3 extends over 16 amino acids. The germline CDR1 and CDR2 sequences are SGHRS and YFSETQ. As DNA, the CDR3 is TGCGCCAGCAGACCTGACAGGGGGCTTGGGAACTATGGCTACACCTTC. Its protein is CASRPDRGLGNYGYTF.

The chain employs TRBV28 and TRBJ2-7, with D hard to call. The CDR3 covers 13 residues. Trimming pared 4 bases from V and 6 bases from J, leaving 13 bases between. Germline V lookup: CDR1 MDHEN, CDR2 SYDVKM. The CDR3 DNA sequence: TGTGCCAGCAGTTCCCACTCGCGGCGCGAGCAGTACTTC. Residues: CASSSHSRREQYF.

CDR3: CASSLDGTGTYEQYF. Written as DNA, the CDR3 is TGTGCCAGCAGCTTAGATGGGACGGGGACTTACGAGCAGTACTTC. This chain joins TRBV7-9 and TRBJ2-7; tentatively, D is TRBD2 (6 bases). Trimming removed 1 base from V and 4 bases from J, with 14 bases in between. The germline gives CDR1 SEHNR, CDR2 FQNEAQ (reference sequence). The length of the CDR3 is 15 residues.

The V gene is TRBV19, the J gene TRBJ2-7; 9 nucleotides agree with TRBD1. J gave up 1 base and V 8 bases, and 9 bases lay outside the gene matches. This CDR3 spans 15 amino acids. Germline CDR1 reads LNHDA; CDR2 reads SQIVND (reference sequence). In nucleotides, the CDR3 is TGTGCCAGTCGAGCAAGCGGACAGGGGTCCTACGAGCAGTACTTC. It codes for CASRASGQGSYEQYF.

The rearrangement uses TRBV18 and TRBJ2-3; 13 nucleotides match TRBD2. V lost 1 base to trimming and J lost 0 bases; unmatched junction nucleotides: 4. In germline, CDR1 is KGHSH, CDR2 LQKENI. The CDR3 spans 18 residues. DNA for the CDR3: TGTGCCAGCTCACCACGCGGGACTAGCGGGGCTAGCACAGATACGCAGTATTTT. Amino acids: CASSPRGTSGASTDTQYF.

This sequence joins TRBV27 and TRBJ2-7, with 7 bases matching TRBD1. V lost 4 bases to trimming and J lost 0 bases; unmatched junction nucleotides: 12. Germline V CDR1 and CDR2: MNHEY, SMNVEV (reference sequence). This CDR3 has 17 residues. CDR3: CASSSIKGGLNSYEQYF. The CDR3 DNA sequence: TGTGCCAGCAGTTCCATAAAAGGGGGCCTAAACTCCTACGAGCAGTACTTC.

The chain carries TRBV2 and TRBJ2-7; 9 nucleotides align to TRBD1. The germline V gene encodes CDR1 SNHLY and CDR2 FYNNEI. The CDR3 consists of 16 residues. V lost 8 bases to trimming and J lost 0 bases; unmatched junction nucleotides: 11. CDR3 in DNA: TGTGCCAGCGCCCCACGGACAGGGGACCTCTCCTACGAGCAGTACTTC. Residues: CASAPRTGDLSYEQYF.

This chain uses TRBV27 with TRBJ1-2, with D perhaps TRBD1 (5 bases). The CDR3 runs to 17 residues. V was cut by 2 bases and J by 0 bases, with 16 bases left in between. Germline V CDR1 and CDR2: MNHEY, SMNVEV (reference sequence). The CDR3 is CASSLKWGISSNYGYTF. Here the CDR3 DNA reads TGTGCCAGCAGTTTAAAGTGGGGGATTAGTTCTAACTATGGCTACACCTTC.

The count of this clone is one. This chain uses TRBV4-2 with TRBJ1-2; 12 nucleotides match TRBD1. CDR1 is LGHNA and CDR2 is YNFKEQ in the germline V gene. V was clipped by 0 bases and J by 8 bases; unmatched bases: 10. The CDR3 sequence is 17 residues long. In nucleotides, the CDR3 is TGTGCCAGCAGCCAAGATGCCCTGGGACAGGGGGCGTCAGGCTACACCTTC. This encodes CASSQDALGQGASGYTF.

V is TRBV7-6 and J is TRBJ2-2; D tentatively reads TRBD1 or TRBD2 (6 bases each). Trimming cost V 3 bases and J 3 bases, with 14 bases left between them. CDR1 and CDR2 (germline): SGHVS, FNYEAQ. The CDR3 spans 16 residues. The CDR3 loop reads CASSFQGSGHTGELFF. CDR3 nucleotides: TGTGCCAGCAGCTTCCAGGGGAGCGGGCACACCGGGGAGCTGTTTTTT.

This clone was seen a handful of times. The chain uses TRBV5-1 and TRBJ1-1; D gene unclear. The CDR3 has 12 residues. From germline, CDR1 is SGHRS and CDR2 YFSETQ. Trimming took off 4 bases at V and 4 bases at J, with 8 bases between the two ends. CDR3 protein: CASSPVGTEAFF. The CDR3 DNA sequence: TGCGCCAGCAGCCCCGTAGGCACTGAAGCTTTCTTT.

This chain links TRBV6-5 with TRBJ2-3; tentatively, D is TRBD2 (5 bases). Between the trimmed V and J ends, which lost 7 bases and 6 bases, there was a span of 11 bases. Germline-derived CDR1 and CDR2 are MNHEY and SVGAGI. The CDR3 totals 12 residues. This chain's CDR3 is CASTTPGDTQYF. The CDR3 nucleotides are TGTGCCAGCACCACCCCGGGGGATACGCAGTATTTT.

Here the CDR3 DNA reads TGTGCCAGCTCACCACCGAGGGGAGCTGAAAAACTGTTTTTT. It translates to CASSPPRGAEKLFF. The V call is TRBV18, the J call TRBJ1-4; perhaps TRBD1 as D (5 bases). Germline V gene data show CDR1 as KGHSH and CDR2 as LQKENI. The CDR3 has 14 residues. The ends were cut back, 0 bases at V and 7 bases at J, with 9 bases in the middle.

J is TRBJ2-7 and V is TRBV2; D might be TRBD1 (6 bases). The CDR3 sequence is 14 residues long. Germline CDR1 is SNHLY and CDR2 is FYNNEI. V was clipped by 6 bases and J by 0 bases, with 12 bases between them. The CDR3 DNA reads as TGTGCCAGCAGAGCGGACAGATCCTCCTACGAGCAGTACTTC. Protein sequence: CASRADRSSYEQYF. Supplemented by reference TRBV2 and TRBJ2-7, the full variable domain reads EPEVTQTPSHQVTQMGQEVILRCVPISNHLYFYWYRQILGQKVEFLVSFYNNEISEKSEIFDDQFSVERPDGSNFTLKIRSTKLEDSAMYFCASRADRSSYEQYFGPGTRLTVT.

The chain carries TRBV19 and TRBJ2-6, with a weak D call TRBD1 (6 bases). Trimming shortened V by 4 bases and J by 0 bases, and 16 bases separated the two germline ends. This CDR3 has 18 residues. Germline CDR1 LNHDA, CDR2 SQIVND (reference sequence). The CDR3 loop reads CASSTLTGYISGANVLTF. Here the CDR3 DNA reads TGTGCCAGTAGTACCCTGACAGGCTACATCTCTGGGGCCAACGTCCTGACTTTC.

The sample holds a few counts of this clone. CDR3 sequence (DNA): TGCGCCAGCATACGACAGGACCCCTACGAGCAGTACTTC. Its protein product is CASIRQDPYEQYF. The chain couples TRBV10-1 to TRBJ2-7, with a possible D match to TRBD1 (6 bases). The CDR3 has 13 residues. Germline CDR1 is WNHNN and CDR2 is SYGVQD (reference sequence). Trimming took off 7 bases at V and 2 bases at J, with 12 bases between the two ends.

This rearrangement joins TRBV19 to TRBJ2-3; TRBD1 matches at 8 bases. CDR1 is LNHDA and CDR2 is SQIVND in the germline V gene (reference sequence). Trimming removed 6 bases from V and 7 bases from J; junction bases left unmatched: 12. This CDR3 contains 15 residues. CDR3 coding DNA: TGTGCCAGTAGCCCTACTTCAGGGGGCGAAAATACGCAGTATTTT. Translating it yields CASSPTSGGENTQYF.

This chain joins TRBV27 and TRBJ2-7; perhaps TRBD2 as D (6 bases). Per germline, CDR1 MNHEY and CDR2 SMNVEV (reference sequence). The length of the CDR3 is 18 residues. Trimming took 6 bases from V and 7 from J, leaving 31 bases between them. CDR3 region: CASSSKKPGLRGSWEQYF. CDR3 nucleotide sequence: TGTGCCAGCAGCTCCAAAAAACCGGGACTCCGAGGGTCGTGGGAGCAGTACTTC.

The rearrangement joins TRBV29-1 to TRBJ1-1; D gene ambiguous. This CDR3 region has 14 residues. Germline-derived CDR1 and CDR2 are SQVTM and ANQGSEA. V gave up 1 base and J gave up 3 bases, with 12 bases separating them. CDR3 in amino acids: CSVEAVGGYTEAFF. The CDR3 coding sequence is TGCAGCGTTGAAGCGGTGGGTGGGTACACTGAAGCTTTCTTT. Filled out from reference TRBV29-1 and TRBJ1-1, the complete variable domain reads SAVISQKPSRDICQRGTSLTIQCQVDSQVTMMFWYRQQPGQSLTLIATANQGSEATYESGFVIDKFPISRPNLTFSTLTVSNMSPEDSSIYLCSVEAVGGYTEAFFGQGTRLTVV.

The table lists this clone with a few counts. V is TRBV9 and J is TRBJ2-3, with 9 bases matching TRBD1. The germline V gene encodes CDR1 SGDLS and CDR2 YYNGEE. With 2 bases clipped from V and 7 bases from J, the junction kept 11 bases outside the gene matches. CDR3 length: 16 residues. CDR3 nucleotide sequence: TGTGCCAGCAGCGTCCAAACAGGGGGCTCCAGCAATACGCAGTATTTT. This translates into CASSVQTGGSSNTQYF.

This clone was found once. This sequence joins TRBV15 and TRBJ2-1; 8 bases map to TRBD2. This CDR3 is 17 amino acids long. Germline assignment: CDR1 LNHNV and CDR2 YYDKDF (reference sequence). J gave up 9 bases and V 0 bases, and 13 bases lay outside the gene matches. CDR3 region: CATSRDGGGLVFGEQFF. CDR3 coding DNA: TGTGCCACCAGCAGAGATGGTGGGGGACTAGTTTTTGGTGAGCAGTTCTTC.

The genes are TRBV6-6 and TRBJ1-1; D might be TRBD1 (5 bases). Looked up from germline, CDR1 is MNHNY and CDR2 is SVGAGI (reference sequence). V shed 6 bases and J shed 6 bases, with 14 bases lying between them. The CDR3 runs to 13 residues. The CDR3 spells CASSSTAGSEAFF. The CDR3 DNA sequence: TGTGCCAGCAGCTCAACGGCAGGGTCTGAAGCTTTCTTT.

The chain combines TRBV11-1 with TRBJ2-5; the match to TRBD1 covers 12 bases. The CDR3 spans 17 residues. The trim removed 4 bases at V and 4 bases at J, leaving 10 bases unmatched. Germline V gene lookup returns CDR1 SGHAT and CDR2 FQDESV (reference sequence). CDR3 region: CASSYSGTGGIGETQYF. The CDR3 DNA reads as TGTGCCAGCAGCTATAGCGGGACAGGGGGCATCGGAGAGACCCAGTACTTC.

For the CDR3, the DNA is TGTGCCAGCAGCTTATACGGAACAGGGTTGAACACTGAAGCTTTCTTT. It translates to CASSLYGTGLNTEAFF. The rearrangement joins TRBV7-2 to TRBJ1-1; D is possibly TRBD1 (6 bases). From germline, CDR1 is SGHTA and CDR2 FQGNSA. The CDR3 is 16 residues long. Deletions cut 2 bases from V and 0 bases from J, with 13 bases between.

This clone was seen only once. V gene TRBV7-2 combines with J gene TRBJ2-2; 12 bases are a match to TRBD2. The germline gives CDR1 SGHTA, CDR2 FQGNSA. CDR3 length: 16 residues. J was trimmed by 0 bases and V by 10 bases; bases with no gene match: 6. The CDR3 coding sequence is TGTGCCATCGGACTAGCGGGATCTTCGAACACCGGGGAGCTGTTTTTT. The encoded protein is CAIGLAGSSNTGELFF.